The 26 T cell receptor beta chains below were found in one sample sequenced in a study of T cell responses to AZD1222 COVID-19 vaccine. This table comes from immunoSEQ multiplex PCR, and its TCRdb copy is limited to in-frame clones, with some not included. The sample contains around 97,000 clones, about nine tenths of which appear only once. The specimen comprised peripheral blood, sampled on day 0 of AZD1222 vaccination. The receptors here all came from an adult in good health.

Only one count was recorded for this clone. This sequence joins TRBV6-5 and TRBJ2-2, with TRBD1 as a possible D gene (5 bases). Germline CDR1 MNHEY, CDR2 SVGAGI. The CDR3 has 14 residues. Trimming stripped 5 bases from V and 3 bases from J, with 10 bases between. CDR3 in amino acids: CASSIQDYTGELFF. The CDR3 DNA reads TGTGCCAGCAGTATACAGGATTACACCGGGGAGCTGTTTTTT.

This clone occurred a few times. The CDR3 loop reads CASSQPYEQYF. The CDR3 nucleotides read TGTGCCAGCAGTCAGCCCTACGAGCAGTACTTC. The V and J genes are TRBV6-4 and TRBJ2-7; no clear D. The CDR3 runs to 11 residues. The ends were cut back, 5 bases at V and 2 bases at J, with 4 bases in the middle. Germline V gene data show CDR1 as MRHNA and CDR2 as SNTAGT.

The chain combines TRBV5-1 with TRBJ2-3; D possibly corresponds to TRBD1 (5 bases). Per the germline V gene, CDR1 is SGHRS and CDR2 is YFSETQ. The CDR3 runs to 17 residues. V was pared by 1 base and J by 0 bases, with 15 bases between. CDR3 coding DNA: TGCGCCAGCAGCTTGATAACAGGCAGCCCTAGCACAGATACGCAGTATTTT. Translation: CASSLITGSPSTDTQYF. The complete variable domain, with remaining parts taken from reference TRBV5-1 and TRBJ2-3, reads KAGVTQTPRYLIKTRGQQVTLSCSPISGHRSVSWYQQTPGQGLQFLFEYFSETQRNKGNFPGRFSGRQFSNSRSEMNVSTLELGDSALYLCASSLITGSPSTDTQYFGPGTRLTVL.

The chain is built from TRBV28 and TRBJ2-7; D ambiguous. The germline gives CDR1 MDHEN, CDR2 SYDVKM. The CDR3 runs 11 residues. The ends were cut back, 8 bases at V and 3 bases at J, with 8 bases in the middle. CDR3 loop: CASLDGYEQYF. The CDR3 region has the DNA TGTGCCAGCCTCGACGGCTACGAGCAGTACTTC.

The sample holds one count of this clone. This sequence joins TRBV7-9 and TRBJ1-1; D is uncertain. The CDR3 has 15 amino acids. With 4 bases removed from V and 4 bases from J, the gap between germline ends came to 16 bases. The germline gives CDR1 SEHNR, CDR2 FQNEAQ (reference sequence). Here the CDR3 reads CASSSRTSGSTEAFF. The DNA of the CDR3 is TGTGCCAGCAGCTCCCGGACTTCGGGATCCACTGAAGCTTTCTTT.

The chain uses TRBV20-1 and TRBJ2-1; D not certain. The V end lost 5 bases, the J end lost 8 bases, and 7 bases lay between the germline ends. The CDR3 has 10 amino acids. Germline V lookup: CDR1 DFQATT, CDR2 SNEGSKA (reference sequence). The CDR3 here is CSALRYEQFF. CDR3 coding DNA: TGCAGTGCTTTGCGCTATGAGCAGTTCTTC.

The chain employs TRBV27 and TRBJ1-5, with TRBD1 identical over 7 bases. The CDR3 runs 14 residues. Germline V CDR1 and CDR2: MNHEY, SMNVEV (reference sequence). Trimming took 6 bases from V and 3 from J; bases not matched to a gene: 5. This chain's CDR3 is CASRNTGDNQPQHF. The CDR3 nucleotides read TGTGCCAGCAGAAATACAGGGGACAATCAGCCCCAGCATTTT.

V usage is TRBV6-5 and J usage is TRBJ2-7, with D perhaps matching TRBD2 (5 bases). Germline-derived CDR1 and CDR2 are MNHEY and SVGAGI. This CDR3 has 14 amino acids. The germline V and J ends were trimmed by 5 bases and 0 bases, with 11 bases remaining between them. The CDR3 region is CASSTGVLSYEQYF. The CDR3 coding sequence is TGTGCCAGCAGTACCGGGGTACTCTCCTACGAGCAGTACTTC.

The CDR3 here is CATSDGLRGNSNQPQHF. CDR3 in DNA: TGTGCCACCAGTGATGGCCTCAGGGGTAATAGCAATCAGCCCCAGCATTTT. This sequence joins TRBV24-1 and TRBJ1-5; D is perhaps TRBD1 (6 bases). The CDR3 has 17 residues. The V gene lost 3 bases and the J gene lost 0 bases, with 14 bases spanning the gap. Per the germline V gene, CDR1 is KGHDR and CDR2 is SFDVKD.

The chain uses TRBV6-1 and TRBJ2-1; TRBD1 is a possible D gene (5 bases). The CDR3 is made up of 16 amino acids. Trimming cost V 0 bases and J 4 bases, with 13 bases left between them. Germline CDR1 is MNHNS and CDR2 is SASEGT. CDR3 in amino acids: CASSEAIRTSYNEQFF. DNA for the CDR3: TGTGCCAGCAGTGAAGCAATAAGGACAAGTTACAATGAGCAGTTCTTC.

The CDR3 nucleotides are TGTGCCAGCAGTCAGGGTGACTATGGCTACACCTTC. Its translation is CASSQGDYGYTF. The chain combines TRBV7-9 with TRBJ1-2; tentatively, D is TRBD1 (5 bases). Germline assignment: CDR1 SEHNR and CDR2 FQNEAQ (reference sequence). CDR3 length: 12 residues. Trimming shortened V by 6 bases and J by 3 bases, and 8 bases separated the two germline ends.

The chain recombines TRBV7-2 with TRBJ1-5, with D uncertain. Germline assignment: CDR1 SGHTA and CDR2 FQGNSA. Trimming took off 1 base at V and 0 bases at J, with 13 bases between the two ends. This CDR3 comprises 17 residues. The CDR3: CASSLGQAVISNQPQHF. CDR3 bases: TGTGCCAGCAGCTTAGGGCAGGCAGTAATTAGCAATCAGCCCCAGCATTTT.

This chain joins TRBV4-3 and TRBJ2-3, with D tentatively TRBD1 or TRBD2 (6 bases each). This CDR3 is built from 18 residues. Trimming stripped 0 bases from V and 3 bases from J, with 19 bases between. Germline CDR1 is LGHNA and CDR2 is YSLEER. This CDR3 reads CASSQEGVGQGRTDTQYF. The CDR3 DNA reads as TGCGCCAGCAGCCAAGAAGGGGTTGGGCAGGGGAGGACAGATACGCAGTATTTT.

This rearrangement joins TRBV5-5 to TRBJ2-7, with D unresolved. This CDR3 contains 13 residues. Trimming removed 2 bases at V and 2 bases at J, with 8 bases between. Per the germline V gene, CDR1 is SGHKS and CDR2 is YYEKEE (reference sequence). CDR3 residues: CASSFGPTYEQYF. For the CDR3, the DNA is TGTGCCAGCAGCTTCGGACCTACCTACGAGCAGTACTTC.

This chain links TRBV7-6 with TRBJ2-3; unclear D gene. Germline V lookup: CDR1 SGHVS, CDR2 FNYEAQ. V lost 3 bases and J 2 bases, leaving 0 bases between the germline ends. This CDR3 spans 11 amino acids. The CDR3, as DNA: TGTGCCAGCAGCTTCACAGATACGCAGTATTTT. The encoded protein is CASSFTDTQYF.

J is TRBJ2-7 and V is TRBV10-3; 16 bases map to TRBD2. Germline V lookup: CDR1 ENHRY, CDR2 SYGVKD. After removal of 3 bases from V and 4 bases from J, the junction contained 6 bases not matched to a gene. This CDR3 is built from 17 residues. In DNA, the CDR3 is TGTGCCATCAGTGACTCGGGACTAGCGGGAGGGAAGTACGAGCAGTACTTC. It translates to CAISDSGLAGGKYEQYF.

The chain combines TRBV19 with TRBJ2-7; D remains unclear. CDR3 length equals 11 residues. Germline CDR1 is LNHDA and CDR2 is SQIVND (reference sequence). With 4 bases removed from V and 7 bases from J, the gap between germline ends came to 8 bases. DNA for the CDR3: TGTGCCAGTAGTAGCTTGGATGAGCAGTACTTC. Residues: CASSSLDEQYF.

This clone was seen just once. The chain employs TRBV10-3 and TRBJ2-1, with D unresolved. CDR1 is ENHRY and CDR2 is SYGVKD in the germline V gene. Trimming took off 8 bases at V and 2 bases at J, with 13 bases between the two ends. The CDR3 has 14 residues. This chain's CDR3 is CAISVQMTYNEQFF. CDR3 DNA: TGTGCCATCTCGGTGCAAATGACCTACAATGAGCAGTTCTTC.

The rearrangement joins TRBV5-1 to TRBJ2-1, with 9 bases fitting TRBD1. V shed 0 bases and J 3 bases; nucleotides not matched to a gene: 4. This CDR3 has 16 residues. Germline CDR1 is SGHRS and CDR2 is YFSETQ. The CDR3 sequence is CASSLGGQGHYNEQFF. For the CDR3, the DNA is TGCGCCAGCAGCTTGGGCGGACAGGGGCACTACAATGAGCAGTTCTTC.

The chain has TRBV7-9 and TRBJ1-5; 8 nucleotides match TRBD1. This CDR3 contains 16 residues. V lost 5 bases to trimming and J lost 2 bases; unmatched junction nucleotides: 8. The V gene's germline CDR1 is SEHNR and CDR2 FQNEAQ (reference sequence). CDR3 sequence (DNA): TGTGCCAGCAGCCATGGACAGGGAGACGGCAATCAGCCCCAGCATTTT. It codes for CASSHGQGDGNQPQHF.

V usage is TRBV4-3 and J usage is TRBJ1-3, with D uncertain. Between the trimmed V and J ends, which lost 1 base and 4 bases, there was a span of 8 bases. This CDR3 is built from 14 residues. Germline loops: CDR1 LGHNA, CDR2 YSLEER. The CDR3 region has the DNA TGCGCCAGCAGCCAAGCCGGACCCGGAAACACCATATATTTT. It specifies CASSQAGPGNTIYF.

The CDR3 DNA reads TGCGCCAGCAGCTTGGGAAAGGGGGTAGGGGATACGCAGTATTTT. It is translated as CASSLGKGVGDTQYF. This chain uses TRBV5-1 with TRBJ2-3; a weak D match, TRBD1 (6 bases). The germline V and J ends were trimmed by 0 bases and 6 bases, with 14 bases remaining between them. Germline V gene data show CDR1 as SGHRS and CDR2 as YFSETQ. There are 15 residues in the CDR3.

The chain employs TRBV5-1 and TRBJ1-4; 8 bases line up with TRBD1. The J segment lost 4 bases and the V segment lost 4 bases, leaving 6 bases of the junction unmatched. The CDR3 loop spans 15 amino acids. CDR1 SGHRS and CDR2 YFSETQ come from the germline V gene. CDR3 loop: CASSQGAWNNEKLFF. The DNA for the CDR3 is TGCGCCAGCAGCCAGGGGGCGTGGAATAATGAAAAACTGTTTTTT. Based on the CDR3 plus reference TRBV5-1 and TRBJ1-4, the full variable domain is KAGVTQTPRYLIKTRGQQVTLSCSPISGHRSVSWYQQTPGQGLQFLFEYFSETQRNKGNFPGRFSGRQFSNSRSEMNVSTLELGDSALYLCASSQGAWNNEKLFFGSGTQLSVL.

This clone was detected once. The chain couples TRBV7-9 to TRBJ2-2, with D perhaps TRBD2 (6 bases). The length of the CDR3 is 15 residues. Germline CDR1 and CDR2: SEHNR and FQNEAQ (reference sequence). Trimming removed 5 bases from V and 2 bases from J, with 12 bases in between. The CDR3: CASSGGRQNTGELFF. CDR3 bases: TGTGCCAGCAGCGGGGGGAGGCAAAACACCGGGGAGCTGTTTTTT.

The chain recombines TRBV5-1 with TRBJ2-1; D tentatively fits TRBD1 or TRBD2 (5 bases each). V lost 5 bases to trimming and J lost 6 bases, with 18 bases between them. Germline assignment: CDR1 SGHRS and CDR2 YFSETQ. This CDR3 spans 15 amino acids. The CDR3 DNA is TGCGCCAGCAGGCCTCGGGACGGCCCAATCAATGAGCAGTTCTTC. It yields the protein CASRPRDGPINEQFF.

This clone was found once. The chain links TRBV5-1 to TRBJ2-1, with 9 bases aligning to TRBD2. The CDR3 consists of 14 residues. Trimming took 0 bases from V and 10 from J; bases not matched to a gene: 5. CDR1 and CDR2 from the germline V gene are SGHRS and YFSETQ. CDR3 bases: TGCGCCAGCAGCTTGGGTCGCGGGGGGGACGAGCAGTTCTTC. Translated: CASSLGRGGDEQFF.